These 6 T cell receptor beta chains originate from one sample sequenced in a study of blood T cell repertoires in COVID-19. Only in-frame clones appear in the TCRdb table, and some are missing; sequencing was by immunoSEQ multiplex PCR. The data hold hundreds of thousands of clones, with roughly four fifths observed a single time. Material for sequencing was peripheral blood. The receptors were gathered from an older woman with active or convalescent COVID-19.

CDR3 amino acids: CASSLVGTSGGNEQFF. The CDR3, as DNA: TGCGCCAGCAGCTTGGTAGGGACTAGCGGGGGCAATGAGCAGTTCTTC. V and J are TRBV5-1 and TRBJ2-1; 14 positions agree with TRBD2. The CDR3 spans 16 residues. The germline V gene has CDR1 SGHRS and CDR2 YFSETQ. V dropped 0 bases and J dropped 6; count of bases not matched to a gene: 2. The variable domain in full, with the rest retrieved from reference TRBV5-1 and TRBJ2-1, is KAGVTQTPRYLIKTRGQQVTLSCSPISGHRSVSWYQQTPGQGLQFLFEYFSETQRNKGNFPGRFSGRQFSNSRSEMNVSTLELGDSALYLCASSLVGTSGGNEQFFGPGTRLTVL.

This CDR3 reads CASSIVQGASNSPLHF. The CDR3 nucleotides are TGTGCCAGTAGTATAGTCCAGGGGGCGAGCAATTCACCCCTCCACTTT. The rearrangement links TRBV19 to TRBJ1-6, with 8 bases that match TRBD1. V dropped 1 base and J dropped 7; count of bases not matched to a gene: 6. The CDR3 sequence is 16 residues long. CDR1 LNHDA and CDR2 SQIVND come from the germline V gene (reference sequence).

This clone appeared once. The gene calls are TRBV6-2 or TRBV6-3 and TRBJ2-7, with 11 nucleotides matching TRBD2. Germline CDR1 MNHEY, CDR2 SVGEGT. The CDR3 extends over 13 amino acids. V gave up 2 bases and J gave up 9 bases; unmatched junction bases: 3. CDR3 in amino acids: CASSYTGTSGQYF. The CDR3 DNA is TGTGCCAGCAGTTACACCGGGACTAGCGGGCAGTACTTC.

The chain carries TRBV12-3 or TRBV12-4 and TRBJ1-1, with TRBD1 matching over 7 bases. The CDR3 has 13 amino acids. V lost 3 bases to trimming and J lost 8 bases; unmatched junction nucleotides: 6. For the CDR3, the DNA is TGTGCCAGCAGTTTGAAGGGGGCGTTAGAAGCTTTCTTT. It codes for CASSLKGALEAFF.

The genes are TRBV7-6 and TRBJ2-2, with 9 bases identical to TRBD2. The junction had 15 bases not matched to a gene; V was cut back by 3 bases and J by 1 base. The CDR3 is 20 residues long. Germline CDR1 reads SGHVS; CDR2 reads FNYEAQ. Here the CDR3 DNA reads TGTGCCAGCAGCTTCCCGAGTAGCGGGGGCGGCGAGGGGAACACCGGGGAGCTGTTTTTT. Residues: CASSFPSSGGGEGNTGELFF.

J is TRBJ1-2 and V is TRBV7-2, with a weak D call TRBD1 (5 bases). CDR1 and CDR2 from the germline V gene are SGHTA and FQGNSA. This CDR3 comprises 15 residues. Trimming shortened V by 9 bases and J by 4 bases, and 21 bases separated the two germline ends. CDR3 in amino acids: CARGKAHGGSYGYTF. CDR3 sequence (DNA): TGTGCCAGAGGGAAGGCCCACGGGGGGAGCTATGGCTACACCTTC.